A single sample is the source of the 21 T cell receptor beta chains below, sequenced in a study of T cells in Graves' hyperthyroidism and ophthalmopathy (dated by TCRdb to the late 2010s). Libraries were made using multiplex PCR. Sequenced using an Illumina HiSeq 2000. TCR beta CDR3 regions were amplified from RNA transcripts. The first round of RT-PCR for the TCR CDR3 was performed with the HTBI primer set and the Qiagen OneStep RT-PCR kit. Through fastp at Q25 and MiXCR, TCRdb rebuilt clones from the public reads, retaining in-frame beta chains. Rows with a matching CDR3 protein are joined into one entry that keeps the most common DNA and genes. Recorded for this sample are approximately 420,000 distinct CDR3 sequences; about an eighth of them occurred a single time. The ten biggest clones cover 5% to 6% of the sample. Specimen: blood. The receptors stem from a woman between 18 and 29 years old with Graves' hyperthyroidism.

This clonotype was counted many times. The chain couples TRBV5-5 to TRBJ2-5; D may be TRBD2 (5 bases). The CDR3 length is 15 residues. Trimming shortened V by 1 base and J by 3 bases, and 13 bases separated the two germline ends. Germline CDR1 is SGHKS and CDR2 is YYEKEE (reference sequence). CDR3 sequence: CASSLIPPGKETQYF. Here the CDR3 DNA reads TGTGCCAGCAGCTTGATACCCCCGGGGAAAGAGACCCAGTACTTC.

The chain uses TRBV6-1 and TRBJ1-1, with D possibly matching TRBD1 (6 bases). The CDR3 is 17 amino acids. The ends were cut back, 5 bases at V and 0 bases at J, with 19 bases in the middle. In germline, CDR1 is MNHNS, CDR2 SASEGT. CDR3 region: CASSLTGSRGLNTEAFF. In DNA form, the CDR3 reads TGTGCCAGCAGTCTGACAGGCTCGCGGGGGTTGAACACTGAAGCTTTCTTT.

This clonotype was recorded many times. The gene calls are TRBV6-1 and TRBJ2-7; 8 nucleotides align to TRBD1. J was trimmed by 3 bases and V by 7 bases; bases with no gene match: 8. The CDR3 has 14 residues. The germline gives CDR1 MNHNS, CDR2 SASEGT. The CDR3 nucleotides read TGTGCCAGCACCAAGGGGACAGGAATCTACGAGCAGTACTTC. Protein sequence: CASTKGTGIYEQYF.

This clonotype was observed many times. The chain combines TRBV5-6 with TRBJ2-1; possibly TRBD2 for D (6 bases). The CDR3 runs 13 residues. Trimming took off 0 bases at V and 14 bases at J, with 15 bases between the two ends. CDR1 is SGHDT, CDR2 YYEEEE, per germline. CDR3 in amino acids: CASSLGSGGKEFF. The CDR3 coding sequence is TGTGCCAGCAGCTTGGGCAGCGGCGGGAAGGAGTTCTTC.

The chain recombines TRBV7-8 with TRBJ2-2, with D perhaps TRBD1 (6 bases). V was trimmed by 5 bases and J by 5 bases, leaving 18 bases between them. CDR1 and CDR2 (germline): SGHVS, FQNEAQ. The CDR3 extends over 16 amino acids. DNA of the CDR3: TGTGCCAGCAGCCCTTGGGGAACAGGGACGACCGGGGAGCTGTTTTTT. As protein: CASSPWGTGTTGELFF.

This clonotype occurred many times. V and J are TRBV28 and TRBJ2-7, with 13 bases aligning to TRBD2. In germline, CDR1 is MDHEN, CDR2 SYDVKM. J gave up 7 bases and V 5 bases, and 17 bases lay outside the gene matches. There are 18 residues in the CDR3. CDR3 residues: CASSPLSLLAGGPGEQYF. The CDR3 DNA reads TGTGCCAGCAGTCCTCTTTCCCTACTAGCGGGAGGGCCGGGTGAGCAGTACTTC.

As regards this clonotype: Just one base apart from a much larger clone, this may be a read error. The genes are TRBV20-1 and TRBJ2-1; no clear D. The CDR3 runs 12 residues. Germline CDR1 and CDR2: DFQATT and SNEGSKA (reference sequence). CDR3 in amino acids: CSASAQFNGQFF. CDR3 bases: TGCAGTGCTAGCGCGCAGTTTAATGGGCAGTTCTTC.

In the case of this clonotype: The junction and the germline gene differ at one end; a read error may be behind it. The chain joins TRBV5-5 to TRBJ1-1; D is uncertain. The CDR3 totals 15 residues. Per germline, CDR1 SGHKS and CDR2 YYEKEE (reference sequence). The CDR3 reads CAGSLADGRNTEAFF. The CDR3 nucleotides read TGTGCCGGCAGCTTGGCCGACGGGAGGAACACTGAAGCTTTCTTT.

This clonotype was detected ten times or more. V usage is TRBV12-3 or TRBV12-4 and J usage is TRBJ2-1; TRBD2 agrees at 13 bases. The CDR3 runs 18 residues. The ends lost 3 bases at V and 8 bases at J; junction bases unmatched: 13. Here the CDR3 DNA reads TGTGCCAGCAGTTTCGGACCCGGACTAGCGGGAGCACATGATGAGCAGTTCTTC. Its translation: CASSFGPGLAGAHDEQFF.

This clonotype was counted ten times or more. This sequence joins TRBV6-2 or TRBV6-3 and TRBJ1-1; D may be TRBD1 (5 bases). Germline V lookup: CDR1 MNHEY, CDR2 SVGEGT. V was shortened by 2 bases and J by 0 bases, with 10 bases between the two germline ends. There are 15 residues in the CDR3. CDR3 nucleotides: TGTGCCAGCAGTTACCGCCTGACAGTGAACACTGAAGCTTTCTTT. Protein product: CASSYRLTVNTEAFF.

This clonotype was picked up many times. This chain uses TRBV28 with TRBJ1-2, with TRBD1 as a possible D gene (5 bases). Germline lookup yields CDR1 MDHEN and CDR2 SYDVKM. V lost 2 bases and J 8 bases, leaving 18 bases between the germline ends. The CDR3 totals 15 residues. This chain's CDR3 is CASSLLGTELAGYTF. The CDR3, as DNA: TGTGCCAGCAGTTTACTGGGGACGGAGTTAGCGGGCTACACCTTC.

In its sample, this clonotype was seen a few times. The V and J genes are TRBV7-2 and TRBJ2-7; 11 bases line up with TRBD1. The V and J ends lost 2 bases and 3 bases, in that order; junction bases with no gene match: 9. The CDR3 totals 17 residues. Looked up from germline, CDR1 is SGHTA and CDR2 is FQGNSA. CDR3 coding DNA: TGTGCCAGCAGCTTATTCTTGTCGGGGACAGGGGGCTACGAGCAGTACTTC. As protein: CASSLFLSGTGGYEQYF.

This clonotype was observed many times. CDR3 loop: CASSPTLGGASTDTQYF. The CDR3 nucleotides are TGTGCCAGCAGTCCCACCCTTGGCGGGGCTAGCACAGATACGCAGTATTTT. The chain combines TRBV6-1 with TRBJ2-3; tentative D call: TRBD2 (6 bases). CDR1 and CDR2 from the germline V gene are MNHNS and SASEGT. The CDR3 is 17 residues long. Trimming took 5 bases from V and 0 from J, leaving 18 bases between them.

This clonotype was observed at least ten times. The chain has TRBV7-9 and TRBJ1-1, with 7 bases fitting TRBD1. V shed 1 base and J 0 bases; nucleotides not matched to a gene: 8. Germline loops: CDR1 SEHNR, CDR2 FQNEAQ (reference sequence). The length of the CDR3 is 17 residues. The CDR3 reads CASSLGATGSMNTEAFF. DNA of the CDR3: TGTGCCAGCAGCTTAGGAGCGACAGGGTCCATGAACACTGAAGCTTTCTTT.

This clonotype was detected ten times or more. The chain combines TRBV11-2 with TRBJ2-5; 9 positions match TRBD2. Germline V gene data show CDR1 as SGHAT and CDR2 as FQNNGV. J was trimmed by 5 bases and V by 1 base; bases with no gene match: 11. This CDR3 region has 17 residues. The CDR3 loop reads CASSLVVAGDKRETQYF. The CDR3 nucleotides read TGTGCCAGCAGCTTAGTAGTAGCGGGGGACAAGCGGGAGACCCAGTACTTC.

This clonotype was found a few times. This chain connects TRBV7-3 to TRBJ2-7, with a weak D call TRBD2 (6 bases). The V end was cut by 0 bases, the J end by 7 bases, with 16 bases between. The CDR3 length is 15 residues. Per germline, CDR1 SGHTA and CDR2 FQGTGA. CDR3 DNA sequence: TGTGCCAGCAGCTTAACGGGGGGAGGCAGGATTGAGCAGTACTTC. Protein sequence: CASSLTGGGRIEQYF. The variable domain in full, completed from reference TRBV7-3 and TRBJ2-7, reads GAGVSQTPSNKVTEKGKYVELRCDPISGHTALYWYRQSLGQGPEFLIYFQGTGAADDSGLPNDRFFAVRPEGSVSTLKIQRTERGDSAVYLCASSLTGGGRIEQYFGPGTRLTVT.

This clonotype has a count of ten or more. The chain has TRBV11-1 and TRBJ2-5; 11 positions agree with TRBD2. This CDR3 spans 14 amino acids. The V segment lost 5 bases and the J segment 13 bases; nucleotides outside the gene matches: 12. The germline CDR1 and CDR2 sequences are SGHAT and FQDESV (reference sequence). In DNA, the CDR3 is TGTGCCAGCAGCCCCCTAGCGGGAGGAAGAAGTGGGTACTTC. Protein: CASSPLAGGRSGYF.

The rearrangement links TRBV19 to TRBJ1-2, with TRBD1 matching 7 bases. V trimming: 3 bases; J trimming: 7 bases; junction bases outside the gene matches: 5. The CDR3 spans 13 residues. Germline CDR1 is LNHDA and CDR2 is SQIVND (reference sequence). The CDR3 DNA reads TGTGCCAGTAGTATTGGGACAGAATTTGGCTACACCTTC. Translating it yields CASSIGTEFGYTF.

This clonotype was seen many times. The rearrangement uses TRBV6-1 and TRBJ2-7; D could derive from TRBD1 or TRBD2 (5 bases each). V gave up 10 bases and J gave up 6 bases, with 19 bases separating them. CDR1 is MNHNS, CDR2 SASEGT, per germline. The CDR3 totals 13 residues. The CDR3 protein is CANGRDLRPEQYF. The CDR3, as DNA: TGTGCCAACGGACGGGACCTACGACCCGAGCAGTACTTC.

This clonotype was detected many times. The V call is TRBV20-1, the J call TRBJ2-7; 7 bases match TRBD2. Trimming at V came to 1 base and at J to 4 bases, leaving 1 base not matched to a gene. The CDR3 loop spans 12 amino acids. Germline V gene sequence: CDR1 DFQATT, CDR2 SNEGSKA (reference sequence). The DNA of the CDR3 is TGCAGTGCTAGAGGACTAGCATACGAGCAGTACTTC. Its protein is CSARGLAYEQYF.

There are many counts of this clonotype. The gene calls are TRBV6-6 and TRBJ2-1; TRBD2 agrees at 9 bases. The CDR3 has 15 amino acids. Germline V CDR1 and CDR2: MNHNY, SVGAGI (reference sequence). J was trimmed by 7 bases and V by 1 base; bases with no gene match: 5. The CDR3 region is CASSYFAGGPNEQFF. CDR3 sequence (DNA): TGTGCCAGCAGTTACTTCGCGGGAGGGCCAAATGAGCAGTTCTTC.